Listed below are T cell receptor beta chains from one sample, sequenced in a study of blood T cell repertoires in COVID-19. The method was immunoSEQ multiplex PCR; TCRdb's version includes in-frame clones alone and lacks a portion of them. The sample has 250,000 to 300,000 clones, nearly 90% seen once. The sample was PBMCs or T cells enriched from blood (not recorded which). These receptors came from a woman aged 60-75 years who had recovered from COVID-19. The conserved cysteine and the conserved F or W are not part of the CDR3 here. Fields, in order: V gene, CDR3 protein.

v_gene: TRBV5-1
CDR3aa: ATRTLISGDTQY

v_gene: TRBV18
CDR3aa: ASSPDTGSSGELF

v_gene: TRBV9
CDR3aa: ASSLQGASFETQY

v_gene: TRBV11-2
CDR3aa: ASSLGASPLETQY

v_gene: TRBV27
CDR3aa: ASSLSSGGGTAKNIQY

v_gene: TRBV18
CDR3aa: ASSPPGAGPKESQY

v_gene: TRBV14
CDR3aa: ASSQEVGGYGYT

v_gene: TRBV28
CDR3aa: ASSLRRPRGYGYT

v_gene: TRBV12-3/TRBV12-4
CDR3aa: ASMKRGTYEQY

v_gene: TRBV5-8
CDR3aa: ASSPRTGGTEAF

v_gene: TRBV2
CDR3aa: ASQYNEQF

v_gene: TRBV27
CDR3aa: ASSLKRLASYEQY

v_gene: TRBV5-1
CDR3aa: ASSFAEGTDTQY

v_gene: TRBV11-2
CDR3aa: ASSSLGGRTSGHNEQF

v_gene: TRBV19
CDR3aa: ASREGATNEKLF

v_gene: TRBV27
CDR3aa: ASSFREGSSYEQY

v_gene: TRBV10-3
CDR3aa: AISGYRDTQPQH

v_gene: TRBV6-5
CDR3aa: ASRATSYNEQF

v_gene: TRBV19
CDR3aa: ASERGRHTEAF

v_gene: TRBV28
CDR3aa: ASSSTGAFNNEQF

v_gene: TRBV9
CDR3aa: ASSVGGAYSPLSYEQY

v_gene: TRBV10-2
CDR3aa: AIGSLNTEAF

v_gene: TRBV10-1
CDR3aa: ASSPGTGRNTIY

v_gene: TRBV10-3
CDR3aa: ATAQRGADTGELF

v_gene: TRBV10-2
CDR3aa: ASSVFGTGGTGELF

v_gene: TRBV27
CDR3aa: ASSSSWSSTQY

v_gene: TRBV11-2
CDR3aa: ASSLDRFYGYT

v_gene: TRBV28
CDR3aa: ASSQRDRGYNEQF

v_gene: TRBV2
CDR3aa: ASERDRGEKLF

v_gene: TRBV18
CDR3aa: ASSPPRAGPNTGELF

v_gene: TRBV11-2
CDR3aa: ASTRLGRTYEQY

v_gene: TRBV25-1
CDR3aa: ASSARTENTEAF

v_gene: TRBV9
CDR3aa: ASSFGGSFHEQY

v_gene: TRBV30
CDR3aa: AWSTGAGGYT

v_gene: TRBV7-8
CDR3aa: ATGRGGSLYGYT

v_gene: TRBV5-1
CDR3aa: ASSLGPLTNTGELF

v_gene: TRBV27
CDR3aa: ASSSQTSPNEQF

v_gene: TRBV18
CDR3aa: ASSPPGDTGELF

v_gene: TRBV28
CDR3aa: ATVVGGTEAF

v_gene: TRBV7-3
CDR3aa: ASTVRTGGEIGYT

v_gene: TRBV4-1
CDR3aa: ASSQVGTSSYEQY

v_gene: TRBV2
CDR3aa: ASSEFLAGEQF

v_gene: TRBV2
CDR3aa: ASSPWALAGTGELF